The 20 T cell receptor beta chains given below trace back to one sample, sequenced in a study of blood T cell repertoires in COVID-19. Here immunoSEQ multiplex PCR was the method, and the copy in TCRdb shows in-frame clones only, minus some. The sample holds 110,000 or so clones, 75% to 90% seen once. The sample was peripheral blood. The receptor set was obtained from a woman aged 55 to 70 with COVID-19, enrolled during active disease.

This rearrangement joins TRBV13 to TRBJ2-1; possible D gene TRBD1, 6 bases. Looked up from germline, CDR1 is PRHDT and CDR2 is FYEKMQ (reference sequence). The CDR3 has 15 amino acids. The germline V and J ends were trimmed by 5 bases and 0 bases, with 11 bases remaining between them. CDR3 DNA sequence: TGTGCCAGCAGCCCTCGGACAGCCTCCTACAATGAGCAGTTCTTC. This codes for CASSPRTASYNEQFF.

The chain joins TRBV29-1 to TRBJ1-1, with TRBD1 identical over 7 bases. This CDR3 has 12 amino acids. Trimming took 7 bases from V and 0 from J; bases not matched to a gene: 2. CDR1 and CDR2 from the germline V gene are SQVTM and ANQGSEA. The CDR3 DNA follows: TGCAGCGCGGGACAGATGAACACTGAAGCTTTCTTT. It encodes CSAGQMNTEAFF.

The chain is built from TRBV3-1 (or the pseudogene TRBV3-2) and TRBJ2-2; no reliable D call. V was trimmed by 4 bases and J by 2 bases, leaving 8 bases between them. Germline CDR1 and CDR2: LGHDT and YNNKEL (reference sequence). The CDR3 runs 14 residues. The CDR3 DNA sequence: TGTGCCAGCAGCCCGCTAAAAAACACCGGGGAGCTGTTTTTT. It specifies CASSPLKNTGELFF.

The J gene is TRBJ1-2, the V gene TRBV7-8, with D hard to call. The CDR3 is 13 residues long. Trimming stripped 5 bases from V and 8 bases from J, with 15 bases between. CDR1 is SGHVS, CDR2 FQNEAQ, per germline. The CDR3 protein is CASSPYSAFGYTF. The CDR3 nucleotides are TGTGCCAGCAGCCCGTACAGTGCCTTCGGCTACACCTTC.

J is TRBJ1-1 and V is TRBV18; TRBD1 is a possible D gene (6 bases). CDR3 length: 18 residues. Germline CDR1 KGHSH, CDR2 LQKENI. Deletions cut 2 bases from V and 2 bases from J, with 21 bases between. CDR3 in amino acids: CASSPTPINRATNTEAFF. For the CDR3, the DNA is TGTGCCAGCTCACCAACCCCCATAAACAGGGCCACAAACACTGAAGCTTTCTTT.

The chain is built from TRBV16 and TRBJ2-2, with D tentatively TRBD2 (6 bases). The CDR3 loop spans 16 amino acids. Germline CDR1 reads KGHSY; CDR2 reads FQNENV. With 1 base removed from V and 5 bases from J, the gap between germline ends came to 14 bases. DNA of the CDR3: TGTGCCAGCAGCCAATTAGGAGGGGCGGAAACCGGGGAGCTGTTTTTT. Protein sequence: CASSQLGGAETGELFF.

This clone showed up just once. The rearrangement joins TRBV5-8 to TRBJ1-1; D unclear. The V end lost 2 bases, the J end lost 1 base, and 15 bases lay between the germline ends. Germline CDR1 and CDR2: SGHTS and YDEGEE. The CDR3 has 16 residues. For the CDR3, the DNA is TGTGCCAGCAGCTTTACTTCATCGTCGGGGAACACTGAAGCTTTCTTT. It translates to CASSFTSSSGNTEAFF.

This chain connects TRBV7-3 to TRBJ1-1; TRBD1 aligns across 8 bases. This CDR3 has 16 amino acids. CDR1 is SGHTA, CDR2 FQGTGA, per germline. V lost 2 bases, J lost 3 bases, and 8 bases stayed unmatched. This CDR3 reads CASSLAPQGGYTEAFF. In nucleotides, the CDR3 is TGTGCCAGCAGCTTAGCCCCACAGGGGGGATACACTGAAGCTTTCTTT.

The V and J genes are TRBV2 and TRBJ1-6; no definite D call. Germline V CDR1 and CDR2: SNHLY, FYNNEI. Trimming pared 7 bases from V and 4 bases from J, leaving 11 bases between. CDR3 size: 14 residues. The CDR3 reads CASTATRYNSPLHF. CDR3 in DNA: TGTGCCAGCACGGCGACAAGATATAATTCACCCCTCCACTTT.

The chain has TRBV7-3 and TRBJ2-2; 7 nucleotides align to TRBD1. This CDR3 comprises 17 residues. J lost 5 bases, V lost 1 base, and 10 bases had no gene match. The germline V gene encodes CDR1 SGHTA and CDR2 FQGTGA. In DNA, the CDR3 is TGTGCCAGCAGCTTAATTCCTGACAGGGTTGGGACCGGGGAGCTGTTTTTT. Translated: CASSLIPDRVGTGELFF.

The CDR3 DNA follows: TGTGCCAGCAGCCGACAGGGCGAGGACACTGAAGCTTTCTTT. This encodes CASSRQGEDTEAFF. The V gene is TRBV27, the J gene TRBJ1-1; 7 bases are shared with TRBD1. The CDR3 runs to 14 residues. Losses at the gene ends were 6 bases for V and 3 bases for J; bases not matched to a gene: 7. The germline gives CDR1 MNHEY, CDR2 SMNVEV (reference sequence).

The CDR3 sequence: CASRLGADTEAFF. The CDR3 DNA reads as TGCGCCAGCAGATTAGGGGCGGACACTGAAGCTTTCTTT. The rearrangement links TRBV10-1 to TRBJ1-1, with D maybe TRBD1 (5 bases). The germline gives CDR1 WNHNN, CDR2 SYGVQD (reference sequence). Trimming shortened V by 6 bases and J by 3 bases, and 11 bases separated the two germline ends. The CDR3 consists of 13 residues.

In this sample, this clone turned up a few times. The chain uses TRBV18 and TRBJ1-1, with D perhaps TRBD1 (6 bases). The CDR3 has 15 residues. The V gene lost 4 bases and the J gene lost 5 bases, with 17 bases spanning the gap. Germline CDR1 and CDR2: KGHSH and LQKENI. The CDR3 DNA reads TGTGCCAGCTCACGCCAGGGGTCGTACGGGACTGAAGCTTTCTTT. This codes for CASSRQGSYGTEAFF.

The chain couples TRBV4-1 to TRBJ2-7; 9 bases match TRBD1. Trimming removed 5 bases from V and 3 bases from J; junction bases left unmatched: 20. Germline assignment: CDR1 MGHRA and CDR2 YSYEKL. CDR3 size: 19 residues. DNA for the CDR3: TGCGCCAGCAGCGGGGACTCCGGGACAGGGATCCCTTTTTACTACGAGCAGTACTTC. Translated: CASSGDSGTGIPFYYEQYF.

This clone was detected only once. The V gene is TRBV7-6, the J gene TRBJ2-1; 11 positions agree with TRBD2. The V gene's germline CDR1 is SGHVS and CDR2 FNYEAQ. V dropped 5 bases and J dropped 4; count of bases not matched to a gene: 4. The CDR3 is 15 amino acids. CDR3 nucleotide sequence: TGTGCCAGCAGCGGCACTAGCGGGGGTTACAATGAGCAGTTCTTC. Amino acids: CASSGTSGGYNEQFF.

The chain is built from TRBV11-2 and TRBJ2-1; TRBD2 matches at 11 bases. V lost 2 bases and J lost 0; bases outside the gene matches: 9. The CDR3 extends over 19 amino acids. Germline-derived CDR1 and CDR2 are SGHAT and FQNNGV. The CDR3, as DNA: TGTGCCAGCAGCTTACTTCGGCTAGCGGGGGGTTACTCCTACAATGAGCAGTTCTTC. This encodes CASSLLRLAGGYSYNEQFF.

The chain combines TRBV9 with TRBJ1-2; D is uncertain. The CDR3 is made up of 15 amino acids. Germline-derived CDR1 and CDR2 are SGDLS and YYNGEE. V shed 0 bases and J shed 0 bases, with 9 bases lying between them. The CDR3 nucleotides read TGTGCCAGCAGCGTAGTTGCAGAAGCTAACTATGGCTACACCTTC. The encoded protein is CASSVVAEANYGYTF.

The rearrangement links TRBV5-1 to TRBJ1-4; TRBD1 matches at 8 bases. The CDR3 sequence is 15 residues long. Germline V gene sequence: CDR1 SGHRS, CDR2 YFSETQ. Trimming took 0 bases from V and 7 from J; bases not matched to a gene: 5. CDR3 bases: TGCGCCAGCAGCTTGGCAGGGGGCTATGGTGAAAAACTGTTTTTT. Encoded protein: CASSLAGGYGEKLFF.

The CDR3 DNA sequence: TGCGCCAGCAGCCAAACAGGGGAGGCTGGAAACACCATATATTTT. Protein sequence: CASSQTGEAGNTIYF. The V gene is TRBV4-1, the J gene TRBJ1-3, with 7 bases fitting TRBD1. The germline gives CDR1 MGHRA, CDR2 YSYEKL. The V gene end was trimmed by 2 bases and the J gene end by 2 bases; junction bases not matched to a gene: 3. This CDR3 spans 15 amino acids.

The CDR3, as DNA: TGTGCCAGCTCACCCAGGCAGGGGAGTCGGAATTCACCCCTCCACTTT. Protein: CASSPRQGSRNSPLHF. This sequence joins TRBV18 and TRBJ1-6, with a weak D call TRBD1 (6 bases). There are 16 residues in the CDR3. Per germline, CDR1 KGHSH and CDR2 LQKENI. V dropped 3 bases and J dropped 7 bases, with 16 bases sitting between them.